These T cell receptor beta chains were read from a single sample in a study of blood T cell repertoires in COVID-19. Produced via immunoSEQ multiplex PCR; TCRdb's table is partial and in-frame only. Of a few hundred thousand clones in the sample, under 85% were seen once. Sequencing input: peripheral blood. The receptors were sampled from a man aged 25-40 years who had recovered from COVID-19. Each CDR3 is given without its conserved first and last residue. Each record gives: V gene, D gene, CDR3 protein. The D gene is left open where the match is weak.

v_call: TRBV5-6
d_call: TRBD1
cdr3_aa: ASSWGQGNTGELF

v_call: TRBV5-5
d_call: TRBD1
cdr3_aa: ASSLGDRGRNQPQH

v_call: TRBV10-1
d_call: .
cdr3_aa: ASSESGSQETQY

v_call: TRBV29-1
d_call: TRBD1
cdr3_aa: SVTGTGGNNEKLF

v_call: TRBV4-2
d_call: .
cdr3_aa: ASSQDRTESLYEQY

v_call: TRBV27
d_call: .
cdr3_aa: ASAPHATGLSYGYT

v_call: TRBV4-1
d_call: .
cdr3_aa: ASSQDGQGGNTIY

v_call: TRBV19
d_call: .
cdr3_aa: ASRPRGNFEPQH

v_call: TRBV18
d_call: TRBD1
cdr3_aa: ASSASTGPLYDEQY

v_call: TRBV9
d_call: .
cdr3_aa: ASSVDSANYGYT

v_call: TRBV4-1
d_call: .
cdr3_aa: ASSQERGNQPQH

v_call: TRBV7-9
d_call: .
cdr3_aa: ASSLEFREAF

v_call: TRBV6-5
d_call: TRBD1
cdr3_aa: ASSYRTGGLYGYT

v_call: TRBV5-5
d_call: .
cdr3_aa: ASSLLWSGAEQF

v_call: TRBV4-1
d_call: .
cdr3_aa: ASSQEQYSRGYNQPQH

v_call: TRBV14
d_call: .
cdr3_aa: ASSQVQGGNTIY

v_call: TRBV5-4
d_call: .
cdr3_aa: ASSLDSAGNTIY

v_call: TRBV3-1/TRBV3-2
d_call: .
cdr3_aa: ASSQGRTAGGTDTQY

v_call: TRBV24-1
d_call: .
cdr3_aa: ATRKDSMNTEAF

v_call: TRBV9
d_call: TRBD1
cdr3_aa: ASSPTLRDRDTDTQY

v_call: TRBV27
d_call: .
cdr3_aa: ASSTTDRGYGYT

v_call: TRBV3-1/TRBV3-2
d_call: .
cdr3_aa: ASSQNTGTQHGYT

v_call: TRBV18
d_call: .
cdr3_aa: ASSASSIQY

v_call: TRBV19
d_call: .
cdr3_aa: ASSPADRYNSPLH

v_call: TRBV6-5
d_call: .
cdr3_aa: ASRSPTGNYGYT

v_call: TRBV7-9
d_call: .
cdr3_aa: ASTTALEDEVYEQY

v_call: TRBV27
d_call: .
cdr3_aa: ASSWKGGQPQH

v_call: TRBV5-1
d_call: TRBD2
cdr3_aa: ASSLGLGRGETQY

v_call: TRBV5-4
d_call: .
cdr3_aa: ASSLGSGDSPLH

v_call: TRBV13
d_call: .
cdr3_aa: ASSLGPGGTGGDTQY

v_call: TRBV7-9
d_call: .
cdr3_aa: ASSLLGDKETYGYT

v_call: TRBV27
d_call: .
cdr3_aa: ASSSGNYEQY

v_call: TRBV6-5
d_call: TRBD2
cdr3_aa: ATLSGGENNEQF

v_call: TRBV7-9
d_call: TRBD2
cdr3_aa: ASSLLQWTSYDEQF

v_call: TRBV4-1
d_call: .
cdr3_aa: ASSQVGAPSGNTIY

v_call: TRBV3-1/TRBV3-2
d_call: .
cdr3_aa: ASSQDLVSVHGYT

v_call: TRBV2
d_call: TRBD1
cdr3_aa: ASRQGLSSPLH

v_call: TRBV23-1
d_call: .
cdr3_aa: ASSPRTGRDSSTGELF

v_call: TRBV3-1/TRBV3-2
d_call: .
cdr3_aa: ASSQHRTYGYT

v_call: TRBV2
d_call: TRBD1
cdr3_aa: ASTDRTGASQPQH

v_call: TRBV7-9
d_call: TRBD1
cdr3_aa: ASSLGDRAYYGYT

v_call: TRBV11-1
d_call: .
cdr3_aa: ASSSQGGYNSPLH

v_call: TRBV6-5
d_call: .
cdr3_aa: ASSYGGAGGYT

v_call: TRBV6-6
d_call: TRBD1
cdr3_aa: ASSLDRGLSNQPQH

v_call: TRBV6-2/TRBV6-3
d_call: TRBD2
cdr3_aa: ASSYGGGTDTQY

v_call: TRBV29-1
d_call: .
cdr3_aa: SVEVGADTQY

v_call: TRBV4-2
d_call: TRBD1
cdr3_aa: ASSQGDSRGTEAF

v_call: TRBV5-1
d_call: TRBD2
cdr3_aa: ASSLGGRTSGGSIKETQY

v_call: TRBV29-1
d_call: TRBD2
cdr3_aa: SARLAGTDTQY

v_call: TRBV9
d_call: TRBD2
cdr3_aa: ASSVSSSGGGTDTQY

v_call: TRBV5-1
d_call: .
cdr3_aa: ASSLDAGAIYEQY

v_call: TRBV19
d_call: .
cdr3_aa: ASSVNSEVSQPQH

v_call: TRBV2
d_call: TRBD1
cdr3_aa: ASSSSGQGGNTIY

v_call: TRBV2
d_call: TRBD1
cdr3_aa: ATSGQPNTEAF

v_call: TRBV9
d_call: .
cdr3_aa: ASSVGSGATNEKLF

v_call: TRBV11-2
d_call: .
cdr3_aa: ASSLAVRVQGSPLH

v_call: TRBV5-8
d_call: TRBD2
cdr3_aa: ASSFFSGGSPYEQY